This TCR beta chain appears in the sequencing data of a study of CD4+ T cells in melanoma. Study observations and caveats: Reportedly, melanoma neoantigen-specific CD4+ T cells showed varied differentiation states.

This CDR3 comprises 14 residues. Looked up from germline, CDR1 is SGHRS and CDR2 is YFSETQ. The V end was cut by 4 bases, the J end by 0 bases, with 11 bases between. Measured with immunoSEQ multiplex PCR; TCRdb has only the in-frame clones, and not every one. Of about 50,000 clones detected, approximately 92% appear once; the ten largest clones hold over 9.5%. Worth noting for this clone: What it binds is unknown.

V usage is TRBV5-1 and J usage is TRBJ2-7, with D maybe TRBD1 (6 bases). This sequence was found in a human donor with melanoma. Sequences were obtained from peripheral blood. Here the CDR3 reads CASSLGQLSYEQYF. CDR3 sequence (DNA): TGCGCCAGCAGCCTCGGACAGCTCTCCTACGAGCAGTACTTC.